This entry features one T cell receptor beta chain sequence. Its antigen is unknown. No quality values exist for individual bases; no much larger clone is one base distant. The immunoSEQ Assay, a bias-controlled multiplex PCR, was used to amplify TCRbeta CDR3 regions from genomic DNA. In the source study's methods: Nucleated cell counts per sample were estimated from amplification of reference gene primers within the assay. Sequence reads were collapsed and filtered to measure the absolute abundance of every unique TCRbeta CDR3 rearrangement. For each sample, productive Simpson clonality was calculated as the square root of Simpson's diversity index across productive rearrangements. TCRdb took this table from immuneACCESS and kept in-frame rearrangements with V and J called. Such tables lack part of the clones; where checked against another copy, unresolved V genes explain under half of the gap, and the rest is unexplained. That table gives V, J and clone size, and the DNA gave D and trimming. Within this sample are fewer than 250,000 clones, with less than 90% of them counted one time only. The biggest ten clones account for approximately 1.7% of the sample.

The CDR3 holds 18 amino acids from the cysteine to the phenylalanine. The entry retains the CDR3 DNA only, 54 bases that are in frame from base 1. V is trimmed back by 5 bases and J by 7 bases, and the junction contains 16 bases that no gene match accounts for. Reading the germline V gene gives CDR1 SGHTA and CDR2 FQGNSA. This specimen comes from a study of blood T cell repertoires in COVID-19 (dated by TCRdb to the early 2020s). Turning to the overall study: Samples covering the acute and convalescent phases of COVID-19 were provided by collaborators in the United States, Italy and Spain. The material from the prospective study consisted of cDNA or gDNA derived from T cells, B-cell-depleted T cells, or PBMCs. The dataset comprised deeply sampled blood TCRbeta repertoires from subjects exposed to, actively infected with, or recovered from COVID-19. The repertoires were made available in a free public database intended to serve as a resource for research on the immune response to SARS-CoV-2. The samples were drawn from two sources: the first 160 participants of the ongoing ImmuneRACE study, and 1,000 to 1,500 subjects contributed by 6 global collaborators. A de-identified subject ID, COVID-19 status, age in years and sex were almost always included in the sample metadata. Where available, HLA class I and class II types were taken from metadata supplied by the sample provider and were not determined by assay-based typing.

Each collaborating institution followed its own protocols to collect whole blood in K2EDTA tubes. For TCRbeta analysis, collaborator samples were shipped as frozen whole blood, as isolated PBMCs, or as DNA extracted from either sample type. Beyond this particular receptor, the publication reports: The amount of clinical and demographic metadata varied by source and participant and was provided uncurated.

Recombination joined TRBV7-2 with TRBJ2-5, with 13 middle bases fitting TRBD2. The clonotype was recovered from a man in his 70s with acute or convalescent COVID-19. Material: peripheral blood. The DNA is TGTGCCAGCAGCCCCTACAACGGACTAGCGGGAGCAGGGGTGACCCAGTACTTC. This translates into CASSPYNGLAGAGVTQYF. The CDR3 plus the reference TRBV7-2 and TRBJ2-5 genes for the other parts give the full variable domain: GAGVSQSPSNKVTEKGKDVELRCDPISGHTALYWYRQSLGQGLEFLIYFQGNSAPDKSGLPSDRFSAERTGGSVSTLTIQRTQQEDSAVYLCASSPYNGLAGAGVTQYFGPGTRLLVL.